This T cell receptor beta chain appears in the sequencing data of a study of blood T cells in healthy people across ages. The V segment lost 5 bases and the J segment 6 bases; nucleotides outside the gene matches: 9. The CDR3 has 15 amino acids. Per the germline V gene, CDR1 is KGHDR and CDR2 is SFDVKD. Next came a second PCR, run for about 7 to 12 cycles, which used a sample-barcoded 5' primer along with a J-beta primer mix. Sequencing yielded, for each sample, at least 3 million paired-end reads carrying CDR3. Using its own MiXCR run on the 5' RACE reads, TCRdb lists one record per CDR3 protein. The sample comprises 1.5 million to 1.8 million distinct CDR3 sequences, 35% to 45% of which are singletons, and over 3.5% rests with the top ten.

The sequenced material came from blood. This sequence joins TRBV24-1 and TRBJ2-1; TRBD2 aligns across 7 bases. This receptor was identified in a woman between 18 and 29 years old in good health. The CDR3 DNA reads TGTGCCACCAGTGTCGGACGAGCGGGACGCAATGAGCAGTTCTTC. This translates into CATSVGRAGRNEQFF.